This TCR beta chain was sequenced in a study of tumor-infiltrating lymphocytes in primary liver carcinoma (dated by TCRdb to between 2016 and 2019). With respect to the entire study: The five patients, three men and two women aged 30 to 69 years, had hepatocellular carcinoma (four) or combined HCC and intrahepatic cholangiocarcinoma (one). The tumors of the five patients were staged as T1-T3 N0M0, with maximum diameters ranging from roughly 4.2 to 11 cm. Each sample produced roughly 3.65 to 7.13 million productive TCRbeta reads, and read depth showed no significant difference between tissue types. The study combined TCRbeta repertoire sequencing, expression microarrays and whole-exome sequencing across five regions of each liver tumor, with adjacent normal tissue and blood. A total of roughly 35 specimens from 5 patients underwent TCRbeta repertoire sequencing, comprising 25 or so tumor regions, 5 adjacent noncancerous liver tissues and 5 peripheral blood samples. To link TCRbeta repertoire diversity with the local molecular phenotype, the roughly 23 tumor region samples were profiled using Agilent mRNA microarrays. Reproducibility between technical replicate repertoires was high, with correlation coefficients above 0.95 and mean shared-clone rates roughly 0.91.

Findings and caveats that apply to the study as a whole: The study included only five patients, and the authors note findings should be validated in a larger study. Because only the TCR beta chain was sequenced and unpaired alpha chains were not captured, true repertoire diversity is likely underestimated. Bulk unsorted samples precluded comparing CD4+ and CD8+ T cell repertoires. A significantly larger repertoire fraction was made up by the top 250 clones in tumors than in blood (p = 0.039). Pairs of tumor regions showed greater repertoire overlap (mean about 35%) than tumor-adjacent pairs (roughly 17%) or tumor-blood pairs (roughly 15%), which is consistent with antigen-driven expansion. Only about 7-25% of top clones were present in all five regions of a tumor, suggesting spatial heterogeneity of tumor-infiltrating T cells.

Without any cell sorting, total RNA and DNA were extracted together from around 18-30 mg of bulk tissue using the AllPrep DNA/RNA mini kit. Surgical resection was performed in China between 2015 and 2016 on about 5 patients with histopathologically diagnosed primary liver carcinoma. Patients had chronic HBV infection and were treatment-naive at sampling. Each tumor was sampled at five spatially separated regions: the tumor centre plus the superior, inferior, left-lateral and right-lateral poles. Histological examination found more than 75% viable tumor cells in every tumor sample. Pieces of fresh tumor and adjacent tissue were cut in half, with one half kept in RNAlater at -80 degrees C and the other half sent for histology. As regards this clonotype: It lacks a known antigen. The CDR3 end shows no conserved phenylalanine or tryptophan, and so a read error is likely.

Starting from around 500 ng total RNA, TCRbeta-specific cDNA was produced by reverse transcription with a constant-region primer and ProtoScript II reverse transcriptase. Three nested multiplex PCR rounds, following a slightly modified ARM-PCR procedure, were used to build the TCRbeta libraries. Sample barcodes and Illumina adapters were added in a final 25-cycle PCR using Deep VentR polymerase. Before sequencing, amplicons of 200-500 bp were purified from gel using a QIAquick gel extraction kit. An Illumina HiSeq 2500 was used to sequence the TCRbeta amplicons, generating 250-bp paired-end reads. Regarding the original processing steps: Reads were quality-trimmed with Trimmomatic v0.33, and paired reads were merged with FLASH v1.2.11 to recover full CDR3 sequences. V, D and J germline segments were assigned to the rearranged TCRbeta sequences using MiGEC v1.2.1b. Clonotype statistics, along with Shannon-Wiener diversity indices, were calculated using VDJtools v1.0.0. To cut down on sampling bias, every analysis after diversity analysis relied on just the 250 most abundant clonotypes from each sample. Using fastp at Q25 and MiXCR, TCRdb reprocessed the public reads and kept productive beta chains. CDR3 protein sequences are deduplicated, and each keeps its most common genes and DNA. These V and J calls rely on TCRdb rather than the paper's analysis. The sample profile shows some 180,000 distinct CDR3 sequences; over 80% of them were found once. The ten largest account for around 18% of the sample.

The specimen was tumor tissue from primary liver carcinoma. The TCR comes from a man between 40 and 49 years old with primary liver carcinoma and hepatitis B virus infection.

The CDR3 protein is CNIEGGAGITDTQYS. The DNA is TGCAACATTGAGGGCGGGGCCGGCATCACAGATACGCAGTATTCT. The sequence is built from TRBV29-1 and TRBJ2-3, and TRBD2 may be the D gene, going by 6 matching bases. The germline V gene yields SQVTM for CDR1 and ANQGSEA for CDR2. The CDR3 is 15 residues long, counting both termini. Only CDR3 DNA is held: 45 bases, read in frame from base 1.